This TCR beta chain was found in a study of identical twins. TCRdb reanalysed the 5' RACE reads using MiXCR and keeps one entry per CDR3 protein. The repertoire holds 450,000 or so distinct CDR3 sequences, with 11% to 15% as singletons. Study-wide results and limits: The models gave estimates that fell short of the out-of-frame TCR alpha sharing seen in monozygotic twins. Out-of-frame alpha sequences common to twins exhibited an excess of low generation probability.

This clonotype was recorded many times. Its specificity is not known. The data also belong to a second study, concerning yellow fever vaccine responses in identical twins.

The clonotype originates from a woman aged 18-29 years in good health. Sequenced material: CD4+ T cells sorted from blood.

In DNA, the CDR3 is TGTGCCATCAGTGAGTCGGGACTAGCGGGAGCTTGGAACACCGGGGAGCTGTTTTTT. This encodes CAISESGLAGAWNTGELFF. This sequence joins TRBV10-3 and TRBJ2-2; 14 bases agree with TRBD2. CDR3 length equals 19 residues. V gave up 0 bases and J gave up 1 base; unmatched junction bases: 4. The V gene's germline CDR1 is ENHRY and CDR2 SYGVKD.